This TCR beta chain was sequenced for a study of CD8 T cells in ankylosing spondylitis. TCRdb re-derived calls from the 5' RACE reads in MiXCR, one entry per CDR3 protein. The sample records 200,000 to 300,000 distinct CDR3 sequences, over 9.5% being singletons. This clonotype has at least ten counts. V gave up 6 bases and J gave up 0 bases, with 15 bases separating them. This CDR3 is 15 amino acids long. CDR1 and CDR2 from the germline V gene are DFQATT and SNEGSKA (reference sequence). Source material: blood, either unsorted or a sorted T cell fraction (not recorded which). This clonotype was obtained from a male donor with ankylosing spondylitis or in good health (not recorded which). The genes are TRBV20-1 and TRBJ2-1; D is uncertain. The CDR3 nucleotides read TGCAGTGCCCCCTCCTCGAGAAGCTCCTACAATGAGCAGTTCTTC. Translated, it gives CSAPSSRSSYNEQFF.